The sequence of this TCR beta chain was determined in a study of blood T cells in healthy people across ages. Losses at the gene ends were 6 bases for V and 9 bases for J; bases not matched to a gene: 13. CDR1 and CDR2 from the germline V gene are DFQATT and SNEGSKA (reference sequence). This CDR3 is 13 amino acids long. Worth noting for this clonotype: Its antigen remains unknown.

Caucasian, healthy and from Russia, the donors were aged between about 6 and 90. Study-wide points: There was no known CMV status for donors, so expanded clonotype changes were possibly confounded.

The authors ran a second PCR of 7 to 11 cycles using a sample-barcoded 5' primer and a J-beta primer mix. Each cDNA molecule carried a tag from a template-switch adaptor that contained 12 random nucleotides. Every sample gave at least 2.5 million paired-end reads containing CDR3. From the 5' RACE reads, TCRdb called clonotypes with MiXCR, one entry per CDR3 protein. The table has some 1.5 million distinct CDR3 sequences, 28% seen once; the top ten hold 7.7%. The sequence was obtained from a woman aged 30 to 39 in good health. The material sequenced was blood. The chain recombines TRBV20-1 with TRBJ2-7; the match to TRBD2 covers 8 bases. This chain's CDR3 is CSAHSGSGHGQYF. The CDR3 nucleotides read TGCAGTGCGCACAGCGGGAGCGGACACGGGCAGTACTTC.